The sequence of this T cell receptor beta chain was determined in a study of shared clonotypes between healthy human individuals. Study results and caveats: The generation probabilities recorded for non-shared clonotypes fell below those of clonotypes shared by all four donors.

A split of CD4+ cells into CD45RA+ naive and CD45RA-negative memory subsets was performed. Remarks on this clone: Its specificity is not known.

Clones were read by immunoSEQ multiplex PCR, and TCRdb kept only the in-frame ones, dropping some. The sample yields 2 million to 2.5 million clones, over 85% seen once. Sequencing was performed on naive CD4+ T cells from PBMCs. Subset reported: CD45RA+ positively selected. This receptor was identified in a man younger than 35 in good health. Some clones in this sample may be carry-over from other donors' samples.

The CDR3 protein is CASTLGPWRTGYEQYF. CDR3 in DNA: TGTGCCAGCACCCTGGGCCCTTGGAGAACCGGCTACGAGCAGTACTTC. The rearrangement links TRBV28 to TRBJ2-7, with unresolved D. This CDR3 region has 16 residues. Germline V CDR1 and CDR2: MDHEN, SYDVKM. Trimming took off 7 bases at V and 3 bases at J, with 22 bases between the two ends.